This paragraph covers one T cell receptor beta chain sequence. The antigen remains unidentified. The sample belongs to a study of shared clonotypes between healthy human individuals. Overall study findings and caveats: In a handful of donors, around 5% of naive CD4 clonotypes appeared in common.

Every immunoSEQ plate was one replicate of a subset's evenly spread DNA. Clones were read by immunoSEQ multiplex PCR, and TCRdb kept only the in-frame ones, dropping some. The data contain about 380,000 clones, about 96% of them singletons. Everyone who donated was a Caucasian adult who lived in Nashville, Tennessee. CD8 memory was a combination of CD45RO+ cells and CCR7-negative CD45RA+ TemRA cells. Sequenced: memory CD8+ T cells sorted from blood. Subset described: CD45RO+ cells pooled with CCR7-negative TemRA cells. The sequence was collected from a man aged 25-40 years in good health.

CDR3 sequence (DNA): TGTGCCAGTAGTGTACTTAAGGGGAGCTCCTACAATGAGCAGTTCTTC. It yields the protein CASSVLKGSSYNEQFF. The chain is built from TRBV19 and TRBJ2-1, with D perhaps given as TRBD1 or TRBD2 (5 bases each). Germline V gene lookup returns CDR1 LNHDA and CDR2 SQIVND (reference sequence). The CDR3 runs to 16 residues. Trimming took off 5 bases at V and 0 bases at J, with 14 bases between the two ends.